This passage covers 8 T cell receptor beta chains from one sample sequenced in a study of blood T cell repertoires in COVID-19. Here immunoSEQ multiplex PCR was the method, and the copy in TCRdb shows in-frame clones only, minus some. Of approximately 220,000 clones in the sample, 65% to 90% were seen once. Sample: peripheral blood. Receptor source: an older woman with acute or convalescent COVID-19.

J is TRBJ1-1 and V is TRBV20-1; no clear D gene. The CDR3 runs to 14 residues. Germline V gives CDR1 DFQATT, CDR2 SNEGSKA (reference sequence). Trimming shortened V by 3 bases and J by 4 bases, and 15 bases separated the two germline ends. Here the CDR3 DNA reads TGCAGTGCTAGTCAAGGACTCATCGGCACTGAAGCTTTCTTT. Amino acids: CSASQGLIGTEAFF.

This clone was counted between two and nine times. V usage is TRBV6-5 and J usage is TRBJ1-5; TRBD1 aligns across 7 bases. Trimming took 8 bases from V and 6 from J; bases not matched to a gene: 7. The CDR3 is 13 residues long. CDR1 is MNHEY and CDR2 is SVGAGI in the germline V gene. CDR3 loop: CASEKGATQPQHF. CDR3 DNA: TGTGCCAGCGAAAAGGGGGCGACTCAGCCCCAGCATTTT.

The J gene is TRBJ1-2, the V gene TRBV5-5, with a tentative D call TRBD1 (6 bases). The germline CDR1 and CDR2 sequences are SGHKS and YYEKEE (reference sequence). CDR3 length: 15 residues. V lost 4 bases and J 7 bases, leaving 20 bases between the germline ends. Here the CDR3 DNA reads TGTGCCAGCAGCCCAGGGGACATAAGGAGCACTGGCTACACCTTC. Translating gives CASSPGDIRSTGYTF. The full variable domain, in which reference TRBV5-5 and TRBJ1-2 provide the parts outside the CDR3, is DAGVTQSPTHLIKTRGQQVTLRCSPISGHKSVSWYQQVLGQGPQFIFQYYEKEERGRGNFPDRFSARQFPNYSSELNVNALLLGDSALYLCASSPGDIRSTGYTFGSGTRLTVV.

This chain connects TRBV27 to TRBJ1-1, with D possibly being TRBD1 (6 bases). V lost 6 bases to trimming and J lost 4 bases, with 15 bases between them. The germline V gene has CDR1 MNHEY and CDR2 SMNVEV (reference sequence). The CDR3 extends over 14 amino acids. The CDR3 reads CASSADRSGTEAFF. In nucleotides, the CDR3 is TGTGCCAGCAGCGCCGACAGGTCCGGCACTGAAGCTTTCTTT.

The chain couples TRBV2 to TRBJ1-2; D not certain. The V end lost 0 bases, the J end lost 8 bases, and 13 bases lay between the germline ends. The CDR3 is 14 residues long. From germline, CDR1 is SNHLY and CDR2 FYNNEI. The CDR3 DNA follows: TGTGCCAGCAGTGAAGCGCAAGGCAGAGGGGGCTACACCTTC. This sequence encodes CASSEAQGRGGYTF.

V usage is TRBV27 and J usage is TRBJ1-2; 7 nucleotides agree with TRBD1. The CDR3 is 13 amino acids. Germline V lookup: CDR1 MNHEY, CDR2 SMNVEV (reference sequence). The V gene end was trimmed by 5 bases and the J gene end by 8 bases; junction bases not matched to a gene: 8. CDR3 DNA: TGTGCCAGCAGTGCCGACAGGGCAAGCGGCTACACCTTC. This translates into CASSADRASGYTF.

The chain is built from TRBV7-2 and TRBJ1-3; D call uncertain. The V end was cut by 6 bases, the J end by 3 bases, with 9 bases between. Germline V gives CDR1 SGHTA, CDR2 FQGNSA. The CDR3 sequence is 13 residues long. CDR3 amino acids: CASSLSGGNTIYF. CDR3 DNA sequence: TGTGCCAGCAGTTTAAGCGGTGGAAACACCATATATTTT.

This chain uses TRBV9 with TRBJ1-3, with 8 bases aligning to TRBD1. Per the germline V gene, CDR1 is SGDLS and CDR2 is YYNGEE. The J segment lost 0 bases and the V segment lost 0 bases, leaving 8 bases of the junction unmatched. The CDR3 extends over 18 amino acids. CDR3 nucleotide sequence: TGTGCCAGCAGCGTAGATGGGACAGGATTTTCCTCTGGAAACACCATATATTTT. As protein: CASSVDGTGFSSGNTIYF.